The 26 T cell receptor beta chains below all came from one sample that was sequenced in a study of blood T cell repertoires in COVID-19. Clones were sequenced by immunoSEQ multiplex PCR, and TCRdb holds only the in-frame ones, with some missing. The sample gives roughly 280,000 clones, approximately 86% of which show up once; over 2% is in the top ten. The sequenced material came from peripheral blood. These receptors all stem from a woman in her forties or fifties who had recovered from COVID-19.

This clone was detected once. The V gene is TRBV28, the J gene TRBJ2-4; D is perhaps TRBD1 (7 bases). The CDR3 extends over 13 amino acids. V was pared by 6 bases and J by 7 bases, with 13 bases between. CDR1 is MDHEN and CDR2 is SYDVKM in the germline V gene. CDR3 sequence: CASSPQGTNIQYF. Here the CDR3 DNA reads TGTGCCAGCAGCCCACAGGGGACTAACATTCAGTACTTC.

This clone was detected a few times. The chain joins TRBV6-2 or TRBV6-3 to TRBJ2-2; 7 nucleotides match TRBD1. The V gene end was trimmed by 0 bases and the J gene end by 5 bases; junction bases not matched to a gene: 3. From germline, CDR1 is MNHEY and CDR2 SVGEGT. This CDR3 contains 15 residues. The CDR3 protein is CASSYSQGETGELFF. The DNA for the CDR3 is TGTGCCAGCAGTTACTCCCAGGGGGAAACCGGGGAGCTGTTTTTT.

This clone showed up just once. This chain connects TRBV5-1 to TRBJ1-2; D is possibly TRBD1 (6 bases). The V gene's germline CDR1 is SGHRS and CDR2 YFSETQ. The CDR3 is made up of 13 amino acids. V lost 5 bases to trimming and J lost 1 base, with 9 bases between them. The CDR3 sequence: CASSRGGNYGYTF. The CDR3 coding sequence is TGCGCCAGCAGTAGAGGGGGTAACTATGGCTACACCTTC.

V and J are TRBV27 and TRBJ2-7, with TRBD2 identical over 9 bases. Trimming cost V 2 bases and J 1 base; bases outside gene matches: 6. CDR3 size: 16 residues. The germline CDR1 and CDR2 sequences are MNHEY and SMNVEV (reference sequence). The CDR3 region is CASSLHGAGGSYEQYF. DNA for the CDR3: TGTGCCAGCAGTTTACACGGAGCGGGAGGATCCTACGAGCAGTACTTC.

The chain's CDR3 is CATSRNPFRRRNLNQPQHF. CDR3 DNA sequence: TGTGCCACCAGCAGAAACCCTTTCCGACGGAGGAACCTCAATCAGCCCCAGCATTTT. The rearrangement joins TRBV15 to TRBJ1-5; no firm D call. The length of the CDR3 is 19 residues. The V gene's germline CDR1 is LNHNV and CDR2 YYDKDF (reference sequence). Trimming left V 2 bases short and J 3 bases short, with 23 bases between.

The chain has TRBV18 and TRBJ1-4; 9 bases match TRBD1. The CDR3 has 16 amino acids. Trimming removed 3 bases from V and 8 bases from J; junction bases left unmatched: 10. Germline V lookup: CDR1 KGHSH, CDR2 LQKENI. CDR3 loop: CASSPLGTGIGEKLFF. DNA for the CDR3: TGTGCCAGCTCACCCCTCGGGACAGGGATAGGAGAAAAACTGTTTTTT.

This clone was detected once. This rearrangement joins TRBV7-6 to TRBJ1-2; D gene uncertain. Trimming took 2 bases from V and 8 from J, leaving 12 bases between them. The CDR3 is 13 residues long. Germline CDR1 and CDR2: SGHVS and FNYEAQ. The CDR3 is CASSLTSSRGYTF. The CDR3 DNA follows: TGTGCCAGCAGCTTAACATCTTCTAGGGGCTACACCTTC.

The rearrangement joins TRBV19 to TRBJ2-1; TRBD2 matches 9 bases. This CDR3 spans 14 amino acids. Germline trimming cut 6 bases from V and 9 bases from J; bases unmatched to any gene: 9. Germline CDR1 is LNHDA and CDR2 is SQIVND (reference sequence). CDR3 in amino acids: CASRGGTSYGEQFF. In nucleotides, the CDR3 is TGTGCCAGTAGGGGCGGGACTAGCTACGGTGAGCAGTTCTTC.

The gene calls are TRBV6-2 or TRBV6-3 and TRBJ1-2; tentative D call: TRBD1 (5 bases). This CDR3 is built from 13 residues. V was shortened by 6 bases and J by 2 bases, with 10 bases between the two germline ends. Germline CDR1 MNHEY, CDR2 SVGEGT. The CDR3 bases are TGTGCCAGCAGCGACAGATTGAACTATGGCTACACCTTC. Amino acid sequence: CASSDRLNYGYTF.

This clone was seen a few times. The V gene is TRBV5-1, the J gene TRBJ1-1; possibly TRBD1 for D (6 bases). The CDR3 has 16 residues. CDR1 SGHRS and CDR2 YFSETQ come from the germline V gene. V was pared by 10 bases and J by 4 bases, with 26 bases between. CDR3 sequence reads: CARRGAGGVFSTEAFF. CDR3 nucleotides: TGCGCCCGCCGGGGGGCCGGGGGGGTTTTTAGCACTGAAGCTTTCTTT.

For this clone: The identical CDR3 is also encoded by other nucleotide sequences in the sample. The chain recombines TRBV18 with TRBJ2-7; 7 nucleotides agree with TRBD1. From germline, CDR1 is KGHSH and CDR2 LQKENI. CDR3 size: 14 residues. V lost 3 bases to trimming and J lost 2 bases; unmatched junction nucleotides: 4. This chain's CDR3 is CASSPRQGTYEQYF. The CDR3 nucleotides are TGTGCCAGCTCACCGCGACAGGGAACCTACGAGCAGTACTTC.

The chain carries TRBV29-1 and TRBJ1-3, with 11 bases that match TRBD1. CDR1 and CDR2 from the germline V gene are SQVTM and ANQGSEA. This CDR3 has 14 amino acids. The ends lost 7 bases at V and 4 bases at J; junction bases unmatched: 6. The CDR3 DNA reads TGCAGCGCTAGGGACAGGGGGATGGGAAACACCATATATTTT. Its translation: CSARDRGMGNTIYF.

The chain joins TRBV5-4 to TRBJ2-7; 7 bases are a match to TRBD2. Germline CDR1 is SGHNT and CDR2 is YYREEE (reference sequence). The CDR3 sequence is 15 residues long. V lost 2 bases and J lost 2; bases outside the gene matches: 7. The CDR3, as DNA: TGTGCCAGCAGCTTTGGACGGGGGGACGCCTACGAGCAGTACTTC. Protein: CASSFGRGDAYEQYF.

The CDR3 spells CASSRAQGLNSPLHF. The CDR3 DNA follows: TGTGCCAGCAGCCGCGCCCAGGGGTTGAATTCACCCCTCCACTTT. The rearrangement joins TRBV11-3 to TRBJ1-6; D is possibly TRBD1 (6 bases). Looked up from germline, CDR1 is SGHNT and CDR2 is YENEEA. The V end lost 5 bases, the J end lost 7 bases, and 15 bases lay between the germline ends. CDR3 length: 15 residues.

The chain uses TRBV5-1 and TRBJ1-5; TRBD1 is a possible D gene (6 bases). Germline CDR1 is SGHRS and CDR2 is YFSETQ. Trimming removed 0 bases at V and 6 bases at J, with 10 bases between. This CDR3 is 14 amino acids long. CDR3 in DNA: TGCGCCAGCAGCTTGGAGGGGGGGTTTCAGCCCCAGCATTTT. Translating it yields CASSLEGGFQPQHF.

J is TRBJ2-7 and V is TRBV7-2; 9 nucleotides line up with TRBD1. The junction had 9 bases not matched to a gene; V was cut back by 6 bases and J by 3 bases. CDR1 SGHTA and CDR2 FQGNSA come from the germline V gene. There are 15 residues in the CDR3. Written as DNA, the CDR3 is TGTGCCAGCAGTATCCGGGACAGGGTCCTCTACGAGCAGTACTTC. It specifies CASSIRDRVLYEQYF.

Turning to this clone: In the same sample, other DNA sequences code for this CDR3. The chain joins TRBV10-3 to TRBJ2-7; 8 bases fit TRBD1. The germline CDR1 and CDR2 sequences are ENHRY and SYGVKD. The V and J ends lost 9 bases and 1 base, in that order; junction bases with no gene match: 5. The CDR3 covers 13 residues. In DNA form, the CDR3 reads TGTGCCATATCCGGACAGGGTTCCTACGAGCAGTACTTC. Translating gives CAISGQGSYEQYF.

DNA of the CDR3: TGTGCCAGCAGCCTACTAGCGGCCATCGAGCAGTTCTTC. Translated: CASSLLAAIEQFF. The chain recombines TRBV3-1 (or the pseudogene TRBV3-2) with TRBJ2-1; 8 bases agree with TRBD2. The CDR3 length is 13 residues. The ends lost 4 bases at V and 10 bases at J; junction bases unmatched: 6. The germline V gene has CDR1 LGHDT and CDR2 YNNKEL (reference sequence).

This chain links TRBV6-5 with TRBJ2-3; a weak D match, TRBD2 (7 bases). The CDR3 covers 16 residues. CDR1 MNHEY and CDR2 SVGAGI come from the germline V gene. With 4 bases removed from V and 5 bases from J, the gap between germline ends came to 19 bases. CDR3 protein: CASSSLAGGGGDTQYF. The CDR3 region has the DNA TGTGCCAGCAGTTCCCTAGCTGGAGGGGGGGGAGATACGCAGTATTTT.

J is TRBJ1-4 and V is TRBV5-1; a possible D gene is TRBD1 (5 bases). This CDR3 is built from 13 residues. CDR1 is SGHRS and CDR2 is YFSETQ in the germline V gene. Deletions cut 2 bases from V and 8 bases from J, with 10 bases between. In DNA, the CDR3 is TGCGCCAGCAGCTTCGGGGGTGGAGAAAAACTGTTTTTT. Residues: CASSFGGGEKLFF.

The chain uses TRBV2 and TRBJ1-1; 9 bases line up with TRBD1. The germline V gene encodes CDR1 SNHLY and CDR2 FYNNEI. The CDR3 totals 15 residues. The J segment lost 1 base and the V segment lost 4 bases, leaving 4 bases of the junction unmatched. CDR3 in amino acids: CASSGQGERNTEAFF. The CDR3 bases are TGTGCCAGCAGTGGACAGGGGGAGAGGAACACTGAAGCTTTCTTT.

The rearrangement uses TRBV27 and TRBJ1-1, with D uncertain. The CDR3 spans 14 residues. The germline V gene has CDR1 MNHEY and CDR2 SMNVEV (reference sequence). Trimming shortened V by 5 bases and J by 3 bases, and 13 bases separated the two germline ends. CDR3 DNA sequence: TGTGCCAGCAGTCCTGCGGGCCAGGACACTGAAGCTTTCTTT. Translation: CASSPAGQDTEAFF.

This clone was detected only a few times. The V call is TRBV28, the J call TRBJ1-5; D gene uncertain. Germline-derived CDR1 and CDR2 are MDHEN and SYDVKM. The ends were cut back, 3 bases at V and 2 bases at J, with 5 bases in the middle. This CDR3 spans 13 amino acids. CDR3 nucleotide sequence: TGTGCCAGCAGTTTTCCGGGCAATCAGCCCCAGCATTTT. Its translation is CASSFPGNQPQHF.

The chain recombines TRBV7-3 with TRBJ2-7; weak D call: TRBD1 (6 bases). CDR1 is SGHTA, CDR2 FQGTGA, per germline. The CDR3 contains 14 residues. V gave up 4 bases and J gave up 2 bases, with 12 bases separating them. The CDR3 region has the DNA TGTGCCAGCAGCTCCGGGACATTTCCCTACGAGCAGTACTTC. Its protein product is CASSSGTFPYEQYF.

This clone was observed a few times. The chain is built from TRBV4-2 and TRBJ1-5; TRBD1 aligns across 9 bases. The germline V gene has CDR1 LGHNA and CDR2 YNFKEQ. The ends lost 0 bases at V and 6 bases at J; junction bases unmatched: 6. The CDR3 loop spans 16 amino acids. CDR3 residues: CASSQEFGDRAQPQHF. The DNA for the CDR3 is TGTGCCAGCAGCCAAGAGTTCGGGGACAGGGCTCAGCCCCAGCATTTT.

This clone occurred a few times. In DNA, the CDR3 is TGTGCCAGCAGCCATTTTAGGGACAGAGTAAACTATGGCTACACCTTC. Protein product: CASSHFRDRVNYGYTF. The chain is built from TRBV7-8 and TRBJ1-2; 7 bases are a match to TRBD1. Germline lookup yields CDR1 SGHVS and CDR2 FQNEAQ. The length of the CDR3 is 16 residues. The J segment lost 2 bases and the V segment lost 5 bases, leaving 11 bases of the junction unmatched.